Listed below are T cell receptor beta chains from one sample, sequenced in a study of blood T cell repertoires in COVID-19. The protocol was immunoSEQ multiplex PCR, while the TCRdb copy is restricted to in-frame clones and leaves out a portion. Among around 400,000 clones listed, 87% were seen once. Sequences were obtained from peripheral blood. These receptors all stem from a woman aged 60 to 75 with COVID-19, enrolled during active disease. CDR3s include the opening cysteine and the closing phenylalanine or tryptophan. A D gene is named only where the DNA matches it firmly. Only part of the rows carry a size: once, few, many, or a class if the clone is expanded.

v_gene,len,d_gene,j_gene,abundance,CDR3nt,CDR3aa
TRBV29-1,16,NA,TRBJ2-6,few,TGCAGCGTTGAAGATCCGTACGGCTCTGGGGCCAACGTCCTGACTTTC,CSVEDPYGSGANVLTF
TRBV28,14,NA,TRBJ2-7,few,TGTGCCAGCAGCCCGAACAGGCAAACGTACGAGCAGTACTTC,CASSPNRQTYEQYF
TRBV3-1/TRBV3-2,16,NA,TRBJ2-3,once,TGTGCCAGCAGCCAAGATGCAGGGGCTAGCACAGATACGCAGTATTTT,CASSQDAGASTDTQYF
TRBV15,16,TRBD1,TRBJ1-5,NA,TGTGCCACCAGCAGGGGGACAGGGCCTAGCAATCAGCCCCAGCATTTT,CATSRGTGPSNQPQHF
TRBV27,13,NA,TRBJ1-1,once,TGTGCCAGCAGTTCCTCAGGGTACACTGAAGCTTTCTTT,CASSSSGYTEAFF
TRBV28,13,NA,TRBJ1-2,NA,TGTGCCAGCCGGGACACTCCTAACTATGGCTACACCTTC,CASRDTPNYGYTF
TRBV18,17,TRBD1,TRBJ2-6,NA,TGTGCCAGCTCACCGACAGGGGGCGGCTCTGGGGCCAACGTCCTGACTTTC,CASSPTGGGSGANVLTF
TRBV7-8,14,TRBD1,TRBJ1-5,NA,TGTGCCAGCAGCCGGGACAGGAGCAATCAGCCCCAGCATTTT,CASSRDRSNQPQHF
TRBV27,13,NA,TRBJ1-2,NA,TGTGCCAGCAGTGCGGGGACGGTCTATGGCTACACCTTC,CASSAGTVYGYTF
TRBV5-1,15,NA,TRBJ1-2,NA,TGCGCCAGCAGCTTGGGAGGAACAGGGAACTATGGCTACACCTTC,CASSLGGTGNYGYTF
TRBV7-9,14,TRBD1,TRBJ1-3,NA,TGTGCCAGCAGCCGGGACAGTGCTGGAAACACCATATATTTT,CASSRDSAGNTIYF
TRBV6-4,15,NA,TRBJ2-1,once,TGTGCCAGCAGCCCCCTGCGGTCTACCTACAATGAGCAGTTCTTC,CASSPLRSTYNEQFF
TRBV10-3,12,NA,TRBJ2-5,NA,TGTGCCATCAGTGAGTCAGGGGAAACCCAGTACTTC,CAISESGETQYF
TRBV11-3,13,NA,TRBJ1-4,NA,TGTGCCAGCAGCTTGAGAGCTAATGAAAAACTGTTTTTT,CASSLRANEKLFF
TRBV11-2,15,NA,TRBJ2-5,NA,TGTGCCAGCAGCTTATATGCGACAGCTCAAGAGACCCAGTACTTC,CASSLYATAQETQYF
TRBV5-1,15,NA,TRBJ1-1,NA,TGCGCCAGCAGCTTGGTTGCAGGGCTGAACACTGAAGCTTTCTTT,CASSLVAGLNTEAFF
TRBV7-3,15,NA,TRBJ2-3,NA,TGTGCCAGCAGCCTCGGACTAAAAAGCACAGATACGCAGTATTTT,CASSLGLKSTDTQYF
TRBV2,14,NA,TRBJ1-5,NA,TGTGCCAGCAGTGAAGGGCTCAACAATCAGCCCCAGCATTTT,CASSEGLNNQPQHF
TRBV6-1,16,TRBD2,TRBJ2-1,NA,TGTGCCAGCAGTGAATTAGGGCTAGCGGGTTACAATGAGCAGTTCTTC,CASSELGLAGYNEQFF
TRBV19,13,NA,TRBJ2-3,NA,TGTGCCAGTAGTACAACTAGCACAGATACGCAGTATTTT,CASSTTSTDTQYF
TRBV7-3,15,TRBD2,TRBJ2-2,NA,TGTGCCAGCAGGGGGACTAGCGGGGATACCGGGGAGCTGTTTTTT,CASRGTSGDTGELFF
TRBV28,13,NA,TRBJ2-5,NA,TGTGCCAGCAGTTTAAGGACTACTGGGACCCAGTACTTC,CASSLRTTGTQYF
TRBV5-1,13,NA,TRBJ2-7,NA,TGCGCCAGCAGCTTGGATCCGGCGGGCGAGCAGTACTTC,CASSLDPAGEQYF
TRBV29-1,13,NA,TRBJ2-3,NA,TGCAGCGTTGGAGGGGGTAGCACAGATACGCAGTATTTT,CSVGGGSTDTQYF
TRBV3-1/TRBV3-2,17,TRBD2,TRBJ2-7,NA,TGTGCCAGCAGGCTTACTTGGGGACTAGGGGTAGTCTACGAGCAGTACTTC,CASRLTWGLGVVYEQYF
TRBV19,15,NA,TRBJ1-1,NA,TGTGCCAGTAGTATAGGGAGGCGGACGGATTTAATAGCTTTCTTT,CASSIGRRTDLIAFF
TRBV15,14,TRBD1,TRBJ2-4,once,TGTGCCACCAGCAGAGAAAGGGGGCGAAACATTCAGTACTTC,CATSRERGRNIQYF
TRBV7-2,14,NA,TRBJ1-6,NA,TGTGCCAGCAGCTTAGCCGCAGATAATTCACCCCTCCACTTT,CASSLAADNSPLHF
TRBV2,13,TRBD1,TRBJ1-1,NA,TGTGCCAGCCTAACAGGGGAGGACACTGAAGCTTTCTTT,CASLTGEDTEAFF
TRBV5-4,13,NA,TRBJ1-2,once,TGTGCCAGCAGTTTAGACAGGAACTATGGCTACACCTTC,CASSLDRNYGYTF
TRBV6-6,14,NA,TRBJ1-1,once,TGTGCCAGCAGGACACCCAGGATGAACACTGAAGCTTTCTTT,CASRTPRMNTEAFF
TRBV5-3,15,TRBD1,TRBJ1-5,NA,TGTGCCAGAAGCGGGACAGGGGTTGGCAATCAGCCCCAGCATTTT,CARSGTGVGNQPQHF
TRBV13,13,NA,TRBJ1-1,NA,TGTGCCAGCACCCCCCGGGGGAACACTGAAGCTTTCTTT,CASTPRGNTEAFF
TRBV3-1/TRBV3-2,12,NA,TRBJ1-6,NA,TGTGCCAGCAGCCAATTAAATTCACCCCTCCACTTT,CASSQLNSPLHF
TRBV19,15,NA,TRBJ2-7,NA,TGTGCCAGTAGTGGAGGTCGTACATATTCCTACGAGCAGTACTTC,CASSGGRTYSYEQYF
TRBV20-1,18,NA,TRBJ1-4,NA,TGCAGTGCTAGTGGCCAGCCTGAACACTATGCAACTAATGAAAAACTGTTTTTT,CSASGQPEHYATNEKLFF
TRBV28,15,NA,TRBJ1-5,NA,TGTGCCAGCAGTTTTGGGGGGGCTAGCAATCAGCCCCAGCATTTT,CASSFGGASNQPQHF
TRBV28,18,NA,TRBJ1-1,NA,TGTGCCAGCAGTTCACTTGCCCTACTAAAAACAATGAACACTGAAGCTTTCTTT,CASSSLALLKTMNTEAFF
TRBV18,16,NA,TRBJ1-3,NA,TGTGCCAGCTCACCACCGGGGGCCGCCTCTGGAAACACCATATATTTT,CASSPPGAASGNTIYF
TRBV18,13,NA,TRBJ1-5,NA,TGTGCCAGCTCACAGGAGATAAATCAGCCCCAGCATTTT,CASSQEINQPQHF
TRBV3-1/TRBV3-2,14,TRBD1,TRBJ1-6,NA,TGTGCCAGCGCACAGGGGGCTTATAATTCACCCCTCCACTTT,CASAQGAYNSPLHF
TRBV15,16,TRBD1,TRBJ2-5,NA,TGTGCCACCAGCAGGGGGGACAGGGGGGTACGAGAGACCCAGTACTTC,CATSRGDRGVRETQYF
TRBV18,14,NA,TRBJ1-1,NA,TGTGCCAGCTCACCGTTTCAGGAGAACACTGAAGCTTTCTTT,CASSPFQENTEAFF
TRBV4-2,15,NA,TRBJ2-7,once,TGTGCCAGCAGCCAAGAACAGGGACCCCGATACGAGCAGTACTTC,CASSQEQGPRYEQYF
TRBV19,12,NA,TRBJ2-7,NA,TGTGCCAGTGGCCAGGGGACCTACGAGCAGTACTTC,CASGQGTYEQYF
TRBV6-2/TRBV6-3,14,TRBD1,TRBJ1-2,NA,TGTGCCAGCAGTTACTCGACAGGGTTTTCTGGCTACACCTTC,CASSYSTGFSGYTF
TRBV18,13,TRBD1,TRBJ2-5,NA,TGTGCCAGCTCACGCGGACAGGACGAGACCCAGTACTTC,CASSRGQDETQYF
TRBV7-9,14,NA,TRBJ2-5,NA,TGTGCCAGCAGCTTAGGGGAACAGGGACAGACCCAGTACTTC,CASSLGEQGQTQYF
TRBV7-3,20,TRBD2,TRBJ2-1,NA,TGTGCCAGCAGCCCCGAGCGACTAGCGGGGGGCAAGCACTCCTACAATGAGCAGTTCTTC,CASSPERLAGGKHSYNEQFF
TRBV18,15,TRBD1,TRBJ1-1,NA,TGTGCCAGCTCACCACCGGGACAGGGGGCTACTGAAGCTTTCTTT,CASSPPGQGATEAFF
TRBV5-8,14,TRBD1,TRBJ1-1,NA,TGTGCCAGCAGCTTCGGACAGGGGGCCACTGAAGCTTTCTTT,CASSFGQGATEAFF
TRBV19,15,NA,TRBJ1-1,once,TGTGCCAGTATCCCGCTCGGGGGGTCCTTCCCTGAAGCTTTCTTT,CASIPLGGSFPEAFF
TRBV19,16,NA,TRBJ2-5,NA,TGTGCCAGTAGTATAGATCATTTGCGGATCCAAGAGACCCAGTACTTC,CASSIDHLRIQETQYF
TRBV5-4,13,NA,TRBJ1-1,NA,TGTGCCAGCAGCCCCATAGGGGGGGGCCAAGCTTTCTTT,CASSPIGGGQAFF